Listed here are 4 T cell receptor beta chains from one sample, sequenced in a study of blood T cell repertoires in COVID-19 (TCRdb year 2020). Libraries were built with the immunoSEQ multiplex PCR assay. Sourced from immuneACCESS, this table was stored by TCRdb with only in-frame sequences that have V and J called. A share of the clones is absent; for the studies checked, an unresolved V gene accounts for under half, and the remainder has no known explanation. In this sample the table shows approximately 360,000 clones, about 90% of which occur a single time. Clones ranked in the top ten supply 1.5% to 2% of the sample. The source material was PBMCs or T cells enriched from blood (not recorded which). The origin of the receptors is a man aged 40-55 years in a cohort exposed to, infected with or recovered from COVID-19 (not recorded which).

The chain couples TRBV27 to TRBJ1-5; tentative D call: TRBD1 (6 bases). Trimming removed 6 bases from V and 5 bases from J, with 11 bases in between. CDR1 MNHEY and CDR2 SMNVEV come from the germline V gene (reference sequence). This CDR3 region has 13 residues. The CDR3 protein is CASSGTPYQPQHF. The CDR3 DNA is TGTGCCAGCAGCGGGACACCCTATCAGCCCCAGCATTTT.

This chain connects TRBV19 to TRBJ1-1; D is ambiguous. The CDR3 is 14 residues long. V lost 3 bases and J lost 1, with 9 bases in between. CDR1 and CDR2 from the germline V gene are LNHDA and SQIVND (reference sequence). The CDR3 here is CASSIGRGNTEAFF. For the CDR3, the DNA is TGTGCCAGTAGTATTGGGCGGGGGAACACTGAAGCTTTCTTT.

This clone was counted a few times. The rearrangement joins TRBV6-5 to TRBJ1-1, with D maybe TRBD1 (5 bases). The CDR3 length is 12 residues. Germline CDR1 and CDR2: MNHEY and SVGAGI. Trimming removed 6 bases at V and 6 bases at J, with 11 bases between. CDR3 DNA sequence: TGTGCCAGCAGGGACGACAGTTCTGAAGCTTTCTTT. The encoded protein is CASRDDSSEAFF.

The chain combines TRBV5-1 with TRBJ1-6; no clear D. The CDR3 consists of 15 residues. The V and J ends lost 0 bases and 8 bases respectively, with 12 bases between them. Germline V gene lookup returns CDR1 SGHRS and CDR2 YFSETQ. The CDR3 protein is CASSLDRGEYSPLHF. CDR3 nucleotides: TGCGCCAGCAGCTTGGACCGGGGAGAATATTCACCCCTCCACTTT.